These T cell receptor beta chains were read from a single sample in a study of response to subunit inactivated influenza vaccine. From the RT-PCR reads, TCRdb called clonotypes with MiXCR, one entry per CDR3 protein. The data show 650,000 to 850,000 distinct CDR3 sequences, roughly 13% seen once. Material: PBMCs from blood, obtained roughly 2 weeks before vaccination. The origin of the receptors is a man aged 45-65 years who received an inactivated influenza vaccine. The CDR3 runs from the conserved cysteine through the conserved F or W. D genes are given only for firm matches. Size is stated for part of the rows, as once, few or many counts, or as a class when the clone is expanded.

j_gene	abundance	len	d_gene	v_gene	CDR3aa	CDR3nt
TRBJ2-3	.	12	.	TRBV20-1	CSAARARDTQYF	TGCAGTGCTGCTCGGGCTAGAGATACGCAGTATTTT
TRBJ2-6	.	17	.	TRBV28	CASSSLGRISGANVLTF	TGTGCCAGCAGTTCCCTAGGGCGGATCTCTGGGGCCAACGTCCTGACTTTC
TRBJ2-4	once	18	.	TRBV20-1	CSARDLYGAWIAKNIQYF	TGCAGTGCTAGAGATCTCTATGGGGCCTGGATAGCCAAAAACATTCAGTACTTC
TRBJ2-7	.	12	.	TRBV5-5	CAMSPGSGEQYF	TGTGCCATGAGCCCTGGCTCTGGGGAGCAGTACTTC
TRBJ2-4	.	14	.	TRBV3-1	CASSQVRTLNIQYF	TGTGCCAGCAGCCAAGTTAGGACCCTTAACATTCAGTACTTC
TRBJ2-6	.	19	.	TRBV10-3	CAIRPRTGREESGANVLTF	TGTGCCATCAGACCGAGGACGGGGCGGGAAGAGTCCGGGGCCAACGTCCTGACTTTC
TRBJ2-1	few	17	TRBD2	TRBV6-5	CASSYSASGSSRNEQFF	TGTGCCAGCAGTTACTCGGCTAGCGGGAGTAGCCGAAATGAGCAGTTCTTC
TRBJ2-2	.	16	TRBD1	TRBV6-5	CASSYSRQGGTGELFF	TGTGCCAGCAGTTACTCCAGACAGGGCGGCACCGGGGAGCTGTTTTTT
TRBJ2-2	.	11	.	TRBV2	CASRDTSELFF	TGTGCCAGCAGGGATACCTCGGAGCTGTTTTTT
TRBJ2-3	many	15	.	TRBV5-6	CASSLIVTSTDTQYF	TGTGCCAGCAGCTTGATCGTGACAAGCACAGATACGCAGTATTTT
TRBJ2-7	few	15	.	TRBV4-3	CASSQDEGRTYEQYF	TGCGCCAGCAGCCAAGATGAGGGACGAACCTACGAGCAGTACTTC
TRBJ1-1	.	15	TRBD1	TRBV6-2/TRBV6-3	CASSFRQGSNTEAFF	TGTGCCAGCAGCTTTAGACAGGGTTCGAACACTGAAGCTTTCTTT
TRBJ2-6	few	15	TRBD1	TRBV10-3	CAISGTGFGANVLTF	TGTGCCATCAGTGGGACAGGATTTGGGGCCAACGTCCTGACTTTC
TRBJ1-6	.	15	TRBD1	TRBV9	CASSVGTGGFSPLHF	TGTGCCAGCAGCGTAGGGACAGGGGGCTTTTCACCCCTCCACTTT
TRBJ1-6	many	14	.	TRBV10-3	CAITHGASNSPLHF	TGTGCCATCACTCATGGAGCATCCAATTCACCCCTCCACTTT
TRBJ2-3	few	12	.	TRBV12-3/TRBV12-4	CASSFTARTQYF	TGTGCCAGCAGTTTTACCGCACGCACGCAGTATTTT